A selection of T cell receptor beta chains follows, all from one sample in a study of blood T cells in healthy people across ages. TCRdb re-analysed the 5' RACE reads in MiXCR, keeping a single row per CDR3 protein. The repertoire consists of 650,000 to 1,000,000 distinct CDR3 sequences, with about 34% occurring once and the leading ten covering around 13%. Specimen: blood. These receptors all come from a man aged 18 to 29 in good health. The CDR3 runs from the conserved cysteine through the conserved F or W. A D gene is named only where the DNA matches it firmly. A clone size is listed for some rows: how often the clone was seen (once, few, many), or a class if it is expanded.

TRBV20-1	TRBD1	TRBJ2-7	NA	CSAPPRGQGPYNEQYF	TGCAGTGCGCCACCCAGGGGACAGGGACCCTACAATGAGCAGTACTTC
TRBV10-2	TRBD1	TRBJ1-1	few	CASSDLLQGARMNTEAFF	TGCGCCAGCAGTGATTTATTACAGGGGGCCCGCATGAACACTGAAGCTTTCTTT
TRBV27	TRBD1	TRBJ1-5	NA	CASSFDRGSNQPQHF	TGTGCCAGCAGTTTCGACAGGGGAAGCAATCAGCCCCAGCATTTT
TRBV7-2	NA	TRBJ1-4	many	CASSLMGLRDEKLFF	TGTGCCAGCAGCTTAATGGGGTTGAGGGATGAAAAACTGTTTTTT
TRBV18	TRBD1	TRBJ2-5	NA	CATETGYTETQYF	TGTGCCACCGAGACAGGGTATACAGAGACCCAGTACTTC
TRBV4-2	NA	TRBJ1-2	many	CASSLEGDYGYTF	TGTGCCAGCAGCCTTGAGGGAGACTATGGCTACACCTTC
TRBV12-3/TRBV12-4	NA	TRBJ2-3	NA	CASSLVVIADMQYF	TGTGCCAGCAGTTTAGTGGTGATAGCAGATATGCAGTATTTT
TRBV5-6	TRBD2	TRBJ2-3	few	CASSLAASGGFADTQYF	TGTGCCAGCAGCTTGGCCGCTAGCGGGGGGTTTGCAGATACGCAGTATTTT
TRBV7-2	NA	TRBJ1-5	few	CASSLDSSQPQHF	TGTGCCAGCAGCTTAGACAGCTCACAGCCCCAGCATTTT
TRBV20-1	NA	TRBJ2-7	NA	CSAGSRYEQYF	TGCAGTGCTGGTAGCCGCTACGAGCAGTACTTC
TRBV4-3	NA	TRBJ2-5	many	CASSQDRGSQETQYF	TGCGCCAGCAGCCAAGATCGGGGATCCCAAGAGACCCAGTACTTC
TRBV2	NA	TRBJ2-7	many	CASSELYEQYF	TGTGCCAGCAGTGAGCTCTACGAGCAGTACTTC
TRBV4-1	TRBD1	TRBJ2-7	NA	CASSQEGTAPYEQYF	TGCGCCAGCAGCCAAGAGGGGACAGCGCCCTACGAGCAGTACTTC
TRBV20-1	TRBD1	TRBJ1-2	few	CRATPGTGVSFHGYTF	TGCAGAGCTACCCCCGGGACAGGGGTTTCGTTTCATGGCTACACCTTC
TRBV7-2	TRBD2	TRBJ2-1	NA	CASSLGASGSRYEQFF	TGTGCCAGCAGCTTAGGGGCTAGCGGGAGTAGGTATGAGCAGTTCTTC
TRBV9	NA	TRBJ2-7	many	CASSAPGHHYEQYF	TGTGCCAGCAGCGCACCTGGACACCACTACGAGCAGTACTTC
TRBV7-9	TRBD2	TRBJ2-3	NA	CASSPERGRSTDTQYF	TGTGCCAGCAGCCCCGAGCGGGGAAGGAGCACAGATACGCAGTATTTT
TRBV3-1	NA	TRBJ2-1	many	CASSLSSYSYNEQFF	TGTGCCAGCAGCCTATCTAGTTACTCCTACAATGAGCAGTTCTTC
TRBV5-1	NA	TRBJ2-3	NA	CASSLDHTDTQYF	TGCGCCAGCAGCTTGGACCACACAGATACGCAGTATTTT
TRBV5-1	NA	TRBJ1-1	NA	CASSSTGGPMNTEAFF	TGCGCCAGCAGCTCGACGGGCGGACCCATGAACACTGAAGCTTTCTTT
TRBV7-7	NA	TRBJ1-5	NA	CASSVALDQPQHF	TGTGCCAGCAGCGTAGCGCTAGATCAGCCCCAGCATTTT
TRBV12-3/TRBV12-4	NA	TRBJ1-5	many	CASSGGNQPQHF	TGTGCCAGCAGCGGGGGGAATCAGCCCCAGCATTTT
TRBV6-5	NA	TRBJ2-5	NA	CASTATGKNEQYF	TGTGCCAGCACCGCAACGGGGAAAAATGAGCAGTACTTC
TRBV6-1	NA	TRBJ1-2	few	CASSDPWGAVDYGYTF	TGTGCCAGCAGTGACCCCTGGGGGGCTGTGGACTATGGCTACACCTTC
TRBV18	TRBD2	TRBJ2-1	NA	CATYLSGGNNEQFF	TGTGCCACCTACCTCAGCGGGGGAAACAATGAGCAGTTCTTC
TRBV6-6	NA	TRBJ1-2	few	CASGDLGGRGGYTF	TGTGCCAGTGGGGACCTAGGGGGGAGGGGAGGCTACACCTTC
TRBV20-1	NA	TRBJ2-7	many	CSAFQQADEQYF	TGCAGTGCTTTTCAACAAGCGGACGAGCAGTACTTC
TRBV7-9	NA	TRBJ2-5	many	CASSKPLARLETQYF	TGTGCCAGCAGCAAGCCTCTAGCGAGGTTGGAGACCCAGTACTTC
TRBV4-1	NA	TRBJ1-3	few	CASSQEIARVSGNTIYF	TGCGCCAGCAGTCAAGAAATTGCCAGGGTATCTGGAAACACCATATATTTT
TRBV12-3/TRBV12-4	NA	TRBJ1-5	NA	CASSLRDTNQPQHF	TGTGCCAGCAGCCTCAGGGACACTAATCAGCCCCAGCATTTT
TRBV7-2	NA	TRBJ2-1	once	CASRVTGSSYNKQFF	TGTGCCAGCAGGGTGACCGGGTCCTCCTACAATAAGCAGTTCTTC
TRBV4-1	TRBD1	TRBJ2-7	few	CASSQFRGQSYEQYF	TGCGCCAGCAGCCAATTCAGGGGGCAATCCTACGAGCAGTACTTC
TRBV3-1	NA	TRBJ1-5	NA	CASSGTKYSNQPQHF	TGTGCCAGCAGCGGAACAAAGTATAGCAATCAGCCCCAGCATTTT
TRBV7-9	TRBD1	TRBJ1-5	NA	CASSFGQGRNQPQHF	TGTGCCAGCAGCTTTGGACAGGGCCGCAATCAGCCCCAGCATTTT
TRBV7-2	NA	TRBJ2-7	many	CASSSVAAYEQYF	TGTGCCAGCAGCTCGGTAGCGGCCTACGAGCAGTACTTC
TRBV6-6	TRBD1	TRBJ1-6	NA	CASSFDRGDSPLHF	TGTGCCAGCAGTTTTGACAGGGGGGATTCACCCCTCCACTTT
TRBV29-1	TRBD1	TRBJ1-4	NA	CSVGRAGGDEKLFF	TGCAGCGTTGGGAGAGCAGGGGGAGATGAAAAACTGTTTTTT
TRBV12-3/TRBV12-4	NA	TRBJ1-1	few	CASSAGFVAEAFF	TGTGCCAGCAGCGCGGGGTTTGTCGCTGAAGCTTTCTTT
TRBV20-1	TRBD2	TRBJ2-7	NA	CSASRTGGEFSEQYF	TGCAGTGCTAGTAGGACGGGAGGGGAGTTCAGCGAGCAGTACTTC
TRBV12-3/TRBV12-4	NA	TRBJ1-2	few	CASSFGEGLGYGYTF	TGTGCCAGCAGTTTTGGGGAGGGTTTGGGCTATGGCTACACCTTC
TRBV20-1	TRBD2	TRBJ2-3	few	CSARGAGGPTDTQYF	TGCAGTGCTAGAGGAGCGGGGGGGCCCACAGATACGCAGTATTTT
TRBV4-3	NA	TRBJ2-3	few	CASSRTGITDTQYF	TGCGCCAGCAGCCGAACAGGGATCACAGATACGCAGTATTTT
TRBV29-1	NA	TRBJ2-1	few	CSVGGGGGTEQFF	TGCAGCGTTGGAGGTGGAGGGGGGACTGAGCAGTTCTTC
TRBV7-2	TRBD2	TRBJ2-3	NA	CASSLSGGLTDTQYF	TGTGCCAGCAGCTTATCGGGAGGTCTCACAGATACGCAGTATTTT
TRBV7-9	NA	TRBJ2-2	once	CASGELGAGELFF	TGTGCCAGCGGGGAGCTAGGCGCCGGGGAGCTGTTTTTT
TRBV9	TRBD2	TRBJ2-1	NA	CASSVWPSGVHNEQFF	TGTGCCAGCAGCGTATGGCCTAGCGGGGTCCACAATGAGCAGTTCTTC
TRBV29-1	NA	TRBJ2-5	NA	CSVAQGRETQYF	TGCAGCGTGGCGCAGGGGCGTGAGACCCAGTACTTC
TRBV20-1	TRBD1	TRBJ1-4	few	CSVRTAGQTREKLFF	TGCAGTGTTAGGACGGCGGGACAGACCCGAGAAAAACTGTTTTTT
TRBV9	NA	TRBJ2-3	many	CASSADIGYTDTQYF	TGTGCCAGCAGCGCCGACATCGGATACACAGATACGCAGTATTTT
TRBV20-1	NA	TRBJ2-1	NA	CSARTGDQKHNEQFF	TGCAGTGCTAGAACGGGAGACCAAAAACACAATGAGCAGTTCTTC
TRBV7-9	TRBD1	TRBJ1-1	NA	CASSYGQVRAGEAFF	TGTGCCAGCAGCTATGGACAGGTCAGGGCCGGAGAAGCTTTCTTT
TRBV12-3/TRBV12-4	NA	TRBJ2-3	NA	CASSLGARGDTDTQYF	TGTGCCAGCAGTTTAGGGGCTAGAGGGGACACAGATACGCAGTATTTT
TRBV12-3/TRBV12-4	NA	TRBJ1-1	few	CASSLGTKTEAFF	TGTGCCAGCAGTTTAGGGACTAAAACTGAAGCTTTCTTT
TRBV14	NA	TRBJ2-1	NA	CASSHEGNDEQFF	TGTGCCAGCAGCCACGAAGGGAACGATGAGCAGTTCTTC
TRBV28	TRBD2	TRBJ2-5	NA	CASSSPLETSVQETQYF	TGTGCCAGCAGTTCACCTTTGGAGACTAGCGTTCAAGAGACCCAGTACTTC